The 4 T cell receptor beta chains listed next were all sequenced from one sample in a study of T cells after yellow fever vaccination. TCRdb called the 5' RACE reads again in MiXCR, with one record for every CDR3 protein. The table lists 50,000 to 60,000 distinct CDR3 sequences, 6% to 8.5% of them singletons. The sample here was CD8+ T cells not binding an NS4B(214-222) dextramer, sorted from PBMCs, taken roughly 45 days after the first yellow fever vaccination. These receptor sequences come from a man aged 18 to 35 who received the YFV17D yellow fever vaccine.

Comment on this clonotype: This may come from a read error, since a much larger clone is one base off. The chain joins TRBV2 to TRBJ2-2; no definite D call. Germline-derived CDR1 and CDR2 are SNHLY and FYNNEI. The CDR3 has 17 residues. CDR3 coding DNA: TGTGCCATCAGTGAAGAGAATACCGGGCCACGGACCGGGGAGCTGTTTTTT. Amino acid sequence: CAISEENTGPRTGELFF.

This clonotype was recorded a few times. This chain connects TRBV5-1 to TRBJ1-3; D is possibly TRBD1 (6 bases). V shed 1 base and J shed 4 bases, with 18 bases lying between them. The CDR3 has 17 residues. Germline V gene sequence: CDR1 SGHRS, CDR2 YFSETQ. CDR3 nucleotide sequence: TGCGCCAGCAGCTTGAGACCAAGGACAGACCCAGGAAACACCATATATTTT. Its protein product is CASSLRPRTDPGNTIYF.

The genes are TRBV4-2 and TRBJ1-5; D unresolved. CDR1 is LGHNA, CDR2 YNFKEQ, per germline. The CDR3 spans 14 residues. V lost 1 base, J lost 3 bases, and 7 bases lay in between. The CDR3 sequence is CASSQVDFNQPQHF. Written as DNA, the CDR3 is TGTGCCAGCAGCCAAGTTGATTTCAATCAGCCCCAGCATTTT.

The chain couples TRBV7-2 to TRBJ1-1; D possibly corresponds to TRBD1 (5 bases). The CDR3 is made up of 17 amino acids. V gave up 2 bases and J gave up 1 base, with 17 bases separating them. Germline V gene sequence: CDR1 SGHTA, CDR2 FQGNSA. The DNA for the CDR3 is TGTGCCAGCAGCTTACCGGCGTTAGGGGTGGGGAACACTGAAGCTTTCTTT. It yields the protein CASSLPALGVGNTEAFF.